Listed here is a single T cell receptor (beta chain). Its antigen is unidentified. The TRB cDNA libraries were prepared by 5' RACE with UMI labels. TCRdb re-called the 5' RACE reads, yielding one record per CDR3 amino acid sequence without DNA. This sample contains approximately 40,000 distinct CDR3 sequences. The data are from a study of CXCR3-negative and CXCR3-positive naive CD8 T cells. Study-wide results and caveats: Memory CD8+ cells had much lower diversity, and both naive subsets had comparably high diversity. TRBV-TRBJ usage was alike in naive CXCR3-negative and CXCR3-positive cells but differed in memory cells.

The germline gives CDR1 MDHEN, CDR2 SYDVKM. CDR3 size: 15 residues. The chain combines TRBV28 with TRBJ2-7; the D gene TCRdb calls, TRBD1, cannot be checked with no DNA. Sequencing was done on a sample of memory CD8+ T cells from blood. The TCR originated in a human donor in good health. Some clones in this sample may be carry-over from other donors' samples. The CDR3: CASSQNRDGDYEQYF.